This T cell receptor (beta chain) was obtained from a study of OX40 agonist ivuxolimab in advanced cancers. As for the study in general: Of mixed ages from 23 to 79 and averaging around 60 years, the group was roughly 85% male. Three patients, one with hepatocellular carcinoma and two with cutaneous melanoma, responded partially. Study-wide points: Relative to CD4+, CD8+ T cells held more expanded clones on average. There was clonal expansion of CD4+ and CD8+ blood T cells by week 6 at 0.1 to 3.0 mg/kg.

The CDR3 has 12 amino acids. Looked up from germline, CDR1 is MDHEN and CDR2 is SYDVKM. V shed 8 bases, J shed 6 bases, and the junction held 6 bases outside the gene matches. This table comes from immunoSEQ multiplex PCR, and its TCRdb copy is limited to in-frame clones, with some not included. The table has about 18,000 clones, 78% seen once; the top ten hold about 26%. As to this clone: The target antigen is unknown.

The sequences come from CD4+ or CD8+ T cells sorted from blood, collected in a trial of the OX40 agonist ivuxolimab. The clonotype was recovered from an adult with an advanced solid tumor such as melanoma, head and neck, liver or kidney cancer. The rearrangement links TRBV28 to TRBJ2-7, with TRBD1 matching over 8 bases. CDR3 residues: CASYSGGLEQYF. CDR3 DNA sequence: TGTGCCAGCTACTCAGGGGGCCTCGAGCAGTACTTC.